Listed below are T cell receptor beta chains from one sample, sequenced in a study of vaccination and CD4 T cells after COVID-19. MiXCR, run by TCRdb on the PCR reads, gives a single entry per CDR3 protein. The data show about 20,000 distinct CDR3 sequences, 60% seen once. What these receptors recognize is not known. The sequenced sample was CD4+ T cells from blood, cultured in vitro, obtained after SARS-CoV-2 vaccination. The receptors come from a human donor who had recovered from COVID-19. The CDR3 runs from the conserved cysteine through the conserved F or W. The D gene is left open where the match is weak. A clone size is listed for some rows: how often the clone was seen (once, few, many), or a class if it is expanded.

TRBV11-2	TRBD1	.	TRBJ2-5	TGTGCCAGCAGCTTATCCGGGACAGAAAAAGAGACCCAGTACTTC	CASSLSGTEKETQYF
TRBV20-1	.	few	TRBJ1-1	TGCAGTGCTAGAATCCCAGGGAGGAGCACTGAAGCTTTCTTT	CSARIPGRSTEAFF
TRBV15	.	.	TRBJ2-2	TGTGCCACCAGCAGAGATCGGACAGCCACGAACACCGGGGAGCTGTTTTTT	CATSRDRTATNTGELFF
TRBV7-9	.	.	TRBJ2-3	TGTGCCAGCAGTGATACATTCACAGATACGCAGTATTTT	CASSDTFTDTQYF
TRBV11-1	.	few	TRBJ2-7	TGTGCCAGCAGCCCCCGGGAGACCTCCTACGAGCAGTACTTC	CASSPRETSYEQYF
TRBV7-9	TRBD2	.	TRBJ2-1	TGTGCCAGCAGCTTAGCGGAGGCGGGAGAATTCTCCTACAATGAGCAGTTCTTC	CASSLAEAGEFSYNEQFF
TRBV10-3	.	.	TRBJ2-3	TGTGCCAGCGTGGACCGACCCGATGTTAACACAGATACGCAGTATTTT	CASVDRPDVNTDTQYF
TRBV20-1	TRBD1	.	TRBJ2-7	TGCAGTGCTAAGGGGACAGGTGCATCCTACGAGCAGTACTTC	CSAKGTGASYEQYF
TRBV2	.	.	TRBJ1-5	TGTGCCAGCAGTAGAACAGGTATCCAGCCCCAGCATTTT	CASSRTGIQPQHF
TRBV12-3/TRBV12-4	.	.	TRBJ1-2	TGTGCCAGCAGCCCCTGGAGAGGGAGGATAGTCACCTTC	CASSPWRGRIVTF
TRBV11-3	.	.	TRBJ2-1	TGTGCCAGCAGCTTAGATTGGGAGGATGAGCAGTTCTTC	CASSLDWEDEQFF
TRBV6-1	TRBD2	.	TRBJ2-1	TGTGCCAGCAGTCCTCTAGCGGGAGCCCGAGAGCAGTTCTTC	CASSPLAGAREQFF
TRBV20-1	.	few	TRBJ2-5	TGCAGTGTGGTTCTCCGGGCCTCAATTCAAACGGAGACCCAGTACTTC	CSVVLRASIQTETQYF
TRBV6-2/TRBV6-3	TRBD2	few	TRBJ2-7	TGTGCCAGCAGTTACTCGCCTAGCGGCCAACTGTACGAGCAGTACTTC	CASSYSPSGQLYEQYF
TRBV7-9	.	.	TRBJ1-5	TGTGCCAGCAGCTACGACAGCGGCAATCAGCCCCAGCATTTT	CASSYDSGNQPQHF
TRBV19	TRBD1	.	TRBJ1-5	TGTGCCAGTACCGGGGCCGGGTCAGGGGGACAGCCCCAGCATTTT	CASTGAGSGGQPQHF
TRBV2	.	.	TRBJ2-5	TGTGCCAGCAGTGAAGCGTTGCGGGGTGGTCTGGAGACCCAGTACTTC	CASSEALRGGLETQYF
TRBV4-2	.	.	TRBJ1-2	TGTGCCAGCAGCCAAGAGTGGAAAGGGGCTAATGGCTACACCTTC	CASSQEWKGANGYTF
TRBV21-1	.	once	TRBJ1-1	TGTGCCAGCAGCGGGGGTGGGGGCACTGAAGCTTTCTTT	CASSGGGGTEAFF
TRBV2	TRBD1	.	TRBJ1-5	TGTGCCAGCAGTAGACAGGGTGGTCGTAGCAATCAGCCCCAGCATTTT	CASSRQGGRSNQPQHF
TRBV5-3	.	.	TRBJ2-7	TGTGCCAGAAGAACTAGCTACGTGATGGGGTACGAGCAGTACTTC	CARRTSYVMGYEQYF
TRBV19	TRBD1	few	TRBJ2-5	TGTGCCAGTAGTATTGACAGGGGCGAGACCCAGTACTTC	CASSIDRGETQYF
TRBV11-3	TRBD2	.	TRBJ2-1	TGTGCCAGCAGCTGGTTTCCGGGACTAATCTCCTACAATGAGCAGTTCTTC	CASSWFPGLISYNEQFF
TRBV4-3	.	.	TRBJ1-6	TGCGCCAGCAGCCAAGATTCCCAGATTCAACCCCTCCACTTT	CASSQDSQIQPLHF
TRBV19	.	.	TRBJ1-1	TGTGCCAGTAGGGACAGAGGAAACACTGAAGCTTTCTTT	CASRDRGNTEAFF
TRBV5-1	TRBD1	once	TRBJ1-2	TGCGCCAGCACAGTGACAGGGGGTTCGGGTGGCTACACCTTC	CASTVTGGSGGYTF
TRBV6-1	.	.	TRBJ1-1	TGTGCCAGCAGGCGGGGCGTGAACACTGAAGCTTTCTTT	CASRRGVNTEAFF
TRBV6-2/TRBV6-3	.	.	TRBJ2-4	TGTGCCAGCAGCCGCGTCGACCGGCTAGCCAAAAACATTCAGTACTTC	CASSRVDRLAKNIQYF
TRBV10-3	TRBD2	.	TRBJ2-3	TGTGCCATCAGAGGGACTAGCGGGAGTTTCGATACGCAGTATTTT	CAIRGTSGSFDTQYF
TRBV2	TRBD2	few	TRBJ2-3	TGTGCCAGCAGTGAAGGTAGCGGGAGAAGCACAGATACGCAGTATTTT	CASSEGSGRSTDTQYF
TRBV20-1	TRBD1	few	TRBJ1-2	TGCAGTGCTAGAGTTCTACCGGGACAGGGAAAAGGGGCTAACTATGGCTACACCTTC	CSARVLPGQGKGANYGYTF
TRBV6-2/TRBV6-3	TRBD2	.	TRBJ2-1	TGTGCCAGCGCCCCCTTGCGGGAGGTGTTGGGCAATGAGCAGTTCTTC	CASAPLREVLGNEQFF
TRBV20-1	.	.	TRBJ2-3	TGCAGTGCTAGAGCTCCTGCGCAGTATTTT	CSARAPAQYF
TRBV11-2	.	.	TRBJ2-5	TGTGCCAGCAGTTTACGTCGGGCGGGGGCGACCCAGTACTTC	CASSLRRAGATQYF
TRBV7-8	.	.	TRBJ2-7	TGTGCCAGCAGCCCGAGCTCCTACGAGCAGTACTTC	CASSPSSYEQYF
TRBV20-1	.	.	TRBJ1-1	TGCAGTGCTAGAGCATTACAGGGTTGGAACACTGAAGCTTTCTTT	CSARALQGWNTEAFF